Described below is a single T cell receptor beta chain sequence and its context. No cognate antigen has been identified for it. No quality values exist for individual bases; no much larger clone is one base distant. The time point label on this specimen signifies: blood 4 weeks post-SBRT, at nephrectomy. The treatment or condition label for this specimen denotes: 15 Gy SBRT to primary tumor, nephrectomy 4 weeks later. Samples were obtained from a clinical trial, in which 15 Gy stereotactic body radiation therapy was delivered to primary renal cell carcinomas and nephrectomy was performed 4 weeks later. To track tumor-enriched clonotypes, serial peripheral blood was sampled from radiation-treated patients at baseline and at 2 weeks and 4 weeks after SBRT. All patients had renal cell carcinoma with clear cell pathology. Genomic DNA for TCR sequencing was prepared using the QIAamp DNA Blood Mini Kit (Qiagen). The analyses included only samples that passed all quality control checks.

The CDR3 has 13 amino acids, counting the end cysteine and phenylalanine. CDR3 DNA only is kept here, 39 bases in frame from base 1. Looking up the germline V gene yields CDR1 SGHTS and CDR2 YDEGEE. V loses 2 bases of germline sequence and J loses 7 bases, and the interval between the two ends is 9 bases. This record comes from a study of radiation and T cells in renal cell carcinoma (dated by TCRdb to 2018 to 2021). About the investigation overall: TCR beta sequencing covered roughly 53 samples in total, comprising some 26 tumors and 27 peripheral blood samples. Across all 50 or so samples, 3.8 million or so unique CDR3 nucleotide sequences encoding some 3,000,000 unique CDR3 amino acid sequences were identified. The final blood draw was performed at 4 weeks after radiation, at the same time as nephrectomy.

Broad study findings and their caveats: Effects of radiation dose or scheduling on the TCR repertoire could not be addressed with the single-armed trial design. Dynamics of the blood repertoire were not tracked past 4 weeks after treatment. Because pretreatment tumor biopsies were not available, the study could not determine whether clonotypes were already present within the tumor at baseline. In blood, the top tumor clonotypes increased from baseline to 2 weeks after radiation and then shrank by 4 weeks, which suggests a temporary expansion of tumor-resident clones.

The immunoSEQ kit was used, according to the manufacturer's recommendations, to generate TCR beta libraries from genomic DNA. For library preparation, a first multiplex PCR was performed with proprietary primers, followed by a second PCR in which unique barcodes were added, and bead cleanups were performed after each round. Each sample batch included a kit-provided positive control reaction and a negative control reaction. The final libraries were assessed on an Agilent 4200 TapeStation D1000 ScreenTape, pooled by volume, and quantified by qPCR. An Illumina NextSeq500 fitted with a MidOutput 150-cycle cartridge performed the sequencing, running 156 Read1 cycles and 15 Index1 cycles with the kit's custom primers. The pooled library was loaded at approximately 0.97 pM with roughly 19% PhiX control spiked in. The authors' pipeline ran thus. The vendor-processed data were analyzed in R, and a clonotype was defined as all T cells that share the same CDR3 nucleotide sequence. For clone abundance analyses, frequencies were normalized to the 10,000 most abundant clones per sample. Public T cell clones, averaging fewer than five per sample, were removed before analysis. An abundance difference of at least 32-fold between compartments was the criterion for calling clonotypes tumor-enriched or baseline blood-enriched. A beta-binomial differential abundance model was applied to find clonotypes that expanded or contracted between blood time points. The Baroni-Urbani and Buser coefficient was used to measure tumor-blood repertoire similarity, and groups were compared with two-tailed Wilcoxon tests in R. TCRdb obtained this table from immuneACCESS and retained in-frame rearrangements with V and J assigned. These tables miss some clones; where compared with another copy, unresolved V genes account for less than half of the shortfall, and the remainder is unexplained. The DNA was the basis for D and trimming; V, J and clone size are from that table. The sample data list over 120,000 clones, and about 86% of these were observed just once. The biggest ten clones account for about a sixth of the sample.

The origin of this receptor is a woman aged 45 to 65 with renal cell carcinoma. Specimen: blood, collected from a patient whose treatment included radiotherapy and nephrectomy. The sequence is built from TRBV5-8 and TRBJ2-2; TRBD2 could be the D gene, as 6 bases match. CDR3 reads: CASSFRGGGELFF. The DNA sequence follows: TGTGCCAGCAGCTTTCGGGGAGGCGGGGAGCTGTTTTTT.